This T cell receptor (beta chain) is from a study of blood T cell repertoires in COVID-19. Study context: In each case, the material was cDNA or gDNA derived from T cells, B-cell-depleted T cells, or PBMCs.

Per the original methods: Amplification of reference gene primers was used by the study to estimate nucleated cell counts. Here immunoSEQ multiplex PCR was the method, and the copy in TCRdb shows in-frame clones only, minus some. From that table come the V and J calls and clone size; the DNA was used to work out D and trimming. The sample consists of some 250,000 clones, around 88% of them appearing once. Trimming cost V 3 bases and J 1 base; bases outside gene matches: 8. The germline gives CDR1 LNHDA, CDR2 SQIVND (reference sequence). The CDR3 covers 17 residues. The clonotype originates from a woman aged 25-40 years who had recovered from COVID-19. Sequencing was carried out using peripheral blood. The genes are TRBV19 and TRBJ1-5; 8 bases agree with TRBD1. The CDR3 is CASSIGFWDRSNQPQHF. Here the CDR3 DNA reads TGTGCCAGTAGTATCGGTTTCTGGGACAGGAGCAATCAGCCCCAGCATTTT.